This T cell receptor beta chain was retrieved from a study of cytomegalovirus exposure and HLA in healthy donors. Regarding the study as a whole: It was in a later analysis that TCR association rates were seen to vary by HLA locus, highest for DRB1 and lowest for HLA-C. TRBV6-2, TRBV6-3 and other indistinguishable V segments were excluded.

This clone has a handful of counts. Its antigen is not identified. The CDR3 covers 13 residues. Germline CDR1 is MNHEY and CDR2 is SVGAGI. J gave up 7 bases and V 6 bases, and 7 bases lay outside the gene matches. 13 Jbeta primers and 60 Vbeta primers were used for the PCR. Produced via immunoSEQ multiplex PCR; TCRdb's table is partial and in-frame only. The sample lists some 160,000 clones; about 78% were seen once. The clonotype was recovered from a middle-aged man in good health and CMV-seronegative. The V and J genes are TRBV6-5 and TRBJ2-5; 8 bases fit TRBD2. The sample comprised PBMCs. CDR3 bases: TGTGCCAGCAGGTCCGGGACTAGTAGGACCCAGTACTTC. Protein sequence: CASRSGTSRTQYF.